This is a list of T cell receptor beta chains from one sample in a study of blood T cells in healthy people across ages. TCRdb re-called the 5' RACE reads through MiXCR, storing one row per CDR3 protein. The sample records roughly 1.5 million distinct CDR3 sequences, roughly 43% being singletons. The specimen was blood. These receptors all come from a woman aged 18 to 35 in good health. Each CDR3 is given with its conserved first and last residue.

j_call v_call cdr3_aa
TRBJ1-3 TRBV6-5 CASSLRESGNTIYF
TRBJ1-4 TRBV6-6 CASSVWDRDEKLFF
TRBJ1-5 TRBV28 CASSLGGQGVRPQHF
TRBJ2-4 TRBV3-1 CASSRRQGNIQYF
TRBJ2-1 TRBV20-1 CSARDLPSSAGTRGGEQFF
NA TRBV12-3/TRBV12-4 CASSRKWGHEQYF
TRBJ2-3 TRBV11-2 CASSLGGQRSTDTQYF
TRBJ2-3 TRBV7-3 CASSLKEAGYTDTQYF
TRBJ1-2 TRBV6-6 CASSYSIQGQYGYTF
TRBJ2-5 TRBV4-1 CASSQERRGSDEQYF
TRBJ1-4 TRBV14 CASSQDVAGSWGEKLFF
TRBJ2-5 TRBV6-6 CASSYASGRLETQYF
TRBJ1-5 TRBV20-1 CSAARTGYQPQHF
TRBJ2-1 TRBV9 CASSFSPTRGSYNEQFF
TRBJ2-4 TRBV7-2 CASSLTPAGKNIQYF
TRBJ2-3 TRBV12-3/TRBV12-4 CASRNLGQGSTDTQYF
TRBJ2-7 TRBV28 CASSLGRVVWESQYF
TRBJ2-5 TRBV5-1 CAGSLVQETQYF
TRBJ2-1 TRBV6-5 CASSFRAAGGGNEQFF
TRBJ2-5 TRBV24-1 CATSLMGPSGSFDEQYF
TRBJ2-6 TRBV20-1 CSARPPKPGSSGANVLTF
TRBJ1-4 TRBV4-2 CASSQDFGWDSYEKLFF
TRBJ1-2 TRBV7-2 CASSLGTSPIYGYTF
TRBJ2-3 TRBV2 CACSVDRGTDTQYF
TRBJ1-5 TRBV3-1 CASSQDGRRQTRKDQPQHF
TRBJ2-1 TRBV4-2 CASSQDRDGGGSSYNEQFF
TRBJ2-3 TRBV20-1 CSANIIDTQYF
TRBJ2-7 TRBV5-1 CASSFQHRDSKGQYF
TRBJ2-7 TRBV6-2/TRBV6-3 CASSGTELYEQYF
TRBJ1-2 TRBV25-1 CASSVEPYGYTF
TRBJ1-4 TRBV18 CASSTGTASREKLFF
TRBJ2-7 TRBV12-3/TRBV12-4 CASRRTEGARYEQYF
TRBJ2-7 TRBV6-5 CASSGGLAGLYEQYF
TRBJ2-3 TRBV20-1 CSASKGSGSRNTQYF
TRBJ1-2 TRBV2 CASSEAGGGYGYTF
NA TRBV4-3 CASSQTGAVGDEQYF
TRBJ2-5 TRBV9 CASSVVGAPGETQYF
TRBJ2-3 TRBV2 CASSEALGRGSTDTQYF
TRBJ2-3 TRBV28 CASSLFATTDTQYF
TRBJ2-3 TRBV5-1 CASSLVGDAQYF
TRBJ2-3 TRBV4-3 CASSQSGGASVQYF
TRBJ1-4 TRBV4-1 CASSQGRLTNEKLFF
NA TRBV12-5 CASAPGLTYQETQFF
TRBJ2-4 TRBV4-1 CASSQGLAGGVAKNIQYF
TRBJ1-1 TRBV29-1 CSVESADTEAFF
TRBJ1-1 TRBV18 CASSDSGLSTEAFF
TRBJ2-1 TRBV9 CASSSSGTSGGNSYNEQFF
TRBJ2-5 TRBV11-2 CACSPARGWETQYF
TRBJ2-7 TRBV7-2 CASSLAGGLASSYEQYF